Here is one T cell receptor (beta chain) with its context. This receptor's antigen is unknown. No base quality information exists; no much larger clone differs at one position. The receptor library was made with the immunoSEQ multiplex PCR assay. For the multiplex PCR, a mixture combining 60 forward primers for TCR Vbeta segments and 13 reverse primers for TCR Jbeta segments was used. The CDR3 region of rearranged TCR beta genes was amplified from genomic DNA by a multiplex PCR assay. The Illumina HiSeq System was used to sequence the amplified TCR beta libraries as 87-base-pair reads. The paper's data handling went like this. Across the roughly 670 repertoires, a later analysis counted 80 million or so unique TCR beta chains, 9 million to 14 million of which were shared by at least two donors. Raw reads were error-corrected and collapsed into unique sequences by a nearest-neighbor algorithm in which closely related sequences were merged to remove PCR and sequencing errors. To assign V, D and J gene segments, CDR3 sequences were aligned to IMGT reference sequences. Each retained sequence needed at least a six-nucleotide match to both a V gene segment and a J gene segment. Rearrangements were called productive when the CDR3 lacked stop codons and stayed in frame with V and J; all others were non-productive. CDR3 was defined according to IMGT convention as the region running from the second conserved V-encoded cysteine to the conserved J-encoded phenylalanine. The earlier analysis of about 610 of the donors excluded any sequence lacking an unambiguous match to a single V gene segment. An earlier analysis of roughly 590 of the donors called V segments functional above 56.7% productive rearrangements and segregating when the between-donor standard deviation exceeded 5%. A statistical classification framework was built for diagnosing cytomegalovirus status from the catalog of TCR beta chain sequences. A later analysis assigned V and J genes by comparing TCR nucleotide sequences with IMGT/GENE-DB human TR gene sequences. In a later analysis, CDR3 sequences and most-parsimonious VDJ recombination scenarios were assigned using the TCRdist pipeline. In a later analysis, each TCR beta chain was defined by its CDR3 amino acid sequence together with its V-gene family, and reads lacking a unique V-gene family were excluded. In a later analysis, 450 to 600 highly shared, low-generation-probability nucleotide sequences were removed to address suspected cross-contamination and a sequencing artifact. In a later analysis, a clonal expansion index for each public chain was calculated from normalized within-repertoire ranks of inferred template counts. Generation probabilities in a later analysis came from a VDJ recombination model fitted to out-of-frame rearrangements, and those results were checked against IGoR. In a later analysis, hypergeometric tests were used to score TCR-TCR, TCR-HLA and TCR-CMV co-occurrence, with a repertoire-size bias correction applied to TCR pairs. In a later analysis, false discovery rates were estimated by permuting HLA or CMV assignments 20 times. In a later analysis, co-occurring TCRs were grouped using DBSCAN, with TCRdist sequence similarity added in when clustering inside HLA-allele-positive subsets. Repertoires with fewer than 30,000 or more than 120,000 public chains were left out of co-occurrence clustering, as were roughly five repertoires with anomalous nucleotide sharing. TCRdb re-hosts the immuneACCESS table, in-frame sequences only. Its copies lack some clones; in the studies checked, an unresolved V gene accounts for under half of them, and the cause for the rest is not known. For V, J and clone size, that table is used; D and trimming come from the DNA. In all, the sample holds around 130,000 clones, and approximately 80% of those were seen once. The top ten clones comprise around 1.2% of the sample.

The cohort comprised 670 or so healthy bone marrow donors. At the time of sampling, all cohort members were nominally healthy, though unrecorded immune exposures were likely present. The donor was CMV seronegative and was included in the group of approximately 350 seronegative cohort members. A peripheral blood sample was provided by each donor, and peripheral blood mononuclear cells were used for TCR beta sequencing. Genomic DNA extraction from the blood cell samples was performed with the Qiagen DNeasy Blood Extraction Kit. This sample is drawn from a study of cytomegalovirus exposure and HLA in healthy donors (dated by TCRdb to about 2017). About the investigation overall: An earlier analysis of some 620 of the donors reported roughly 300 Gb of sequence data and 117 million unique TCR beta sequences obtained from about 180 million T cells. A later analysis re-examined previously published TCR beta repertoires from more than 600 donors and added high-resolution HLA genotyping to investigate patterns of TCR occurrence. An early release that covered roughly 600 HLA-typed donors contained approximately 300 gigabases of sequencing data and about 93 million unique TCR sequences. High-throughput TCR immunosequencing, statistical association of individual TCRs with disease status, and machine learning were combined to predict cytomegalovirus infection status. The genetic ancestry cluster associated with self-reported Caucasian donors included roughly 84% of the approximately 400 genotyped donors. Among 300 to 500 genotyped donors of the cohort, an average of around 250,000 unique TCR beta nucleotide sequences was sequenced per donor, of which roughly 17% were non-productive. The later analysis used no new phenotypic data to find candidate immune exposures, relying instead on TCR beta sequences and their occurrence across donors. The study profiled the T cell repertoires of more than 500 subjects by immunosequencing and related them to cytomegalovirus serostatus. To decide whether each TCR beta V gene segment behaved as functional or pseudogenic, an earlier analysis of nearly 600 of the donors relied on high-throughput TCR beta sequencing. Donor age, sex, ethnicity and CMV serostatus were collected together with the repertoire data. HLA typing covered class I and class II loci at four-digit resolution. Along with the roughly 710-subject first cohort, a separate validation cohort of 120 different subjects was used. The study was designed to test whether signatures of past pathogen exposure could be identified by cataloging public T cell receptors. A later genetic analysis used genome-wide SNP genotypes for about 60% of the roughly 700 donors, treating that subset as a discovery cohort. Because of strong linkage in the cohort, roughly five DR-DQ haplotypes were treated as single units for association and clustering. Every repertoire in the discovery cohort had been generated on one and the same sequencing platform. Typing coverage differed by locus: A, B, C, DRB1 and DQB1 were typed in roughly 620-630 donors, DQA1 in about 500, DPA1 in over 600, and DPB1 in approximately 450. The paper's findings and limits, for the study overall: According to the authors, the approach could potentially be generalized to other disease states and immunological phenotypes. Immune exposure information for the cohort was limited to CMV serostatus. In a later analysis, the rate of TCR association differed among HLA loci, with DRB1 alleles having the most associated TCRs and HLA-C alleles having the fewest. In a later genetic analysis, a missense DCLRE1C variant was associated with V-gene and J-gene trimming of TCR beta chains, and the association was replicated in an independent cohort. Some IMGT-functional V segments, including TRBV6-2 and TRBV6-3, could not be distinguished by the 87-base-pair reads and were therefore excluded. Because counts were too low, fewer than 20 rarely observed V segments, including chromosome 9 orphons, were excluded from the earlier analysis of roughly 580 of the donors. Correlated functional status among segregating V segments might be attributable to linkage disequilibrium, but an unknown experimental factor could not be ruled out. In an earlier analysis of some 540 of the donors, most TCR beta V segments appeared in productive rearrangements about 87% or about 30% of the time, broadly matching IMGT annotations. Compared with equally common non-associated chains, HLA-associated TCR beta chains in a later analysis were more clonally expanded and had lower generation probabilities. At a false discovery rate of 0.05, a later analysis linked around 15,000 TCR beta sequences to specific HLA alleles. Strong co-occurrence of HLA alleles, especially DR and DQ, made assigning TCR associations to individual alleles difficult. While some public TCRs were present in many individuals, most TCR sequences turned up only very rarely across donors. In this cohort, only TCR beta chains were sequenced, and detectable features were limited by the absence of alpha or paired-chain data. Because HLA typing was missing for some donors at each locus, association tests included only the typed subset. In a later analysis, several top co-occurrence clusters were reported to appear linked to parvovirus B19, influenza, CMV and Epstein-Barr virus. A group of highly shared sequence variants was considered likely to be a technical artifact of the sequencing pipeline. A total of fewer than 200 TCR beta chains were listed by the study as associated with cytomegalovirus. Compared with the 666-donor mean, donors in an Asian-associated ancestry cluster had fewer N-insertions in productive TCRs, according to a later genetic analysis. In both the original and validation cohorts, the classifier was reported to diagnose cytomegalovirus status with high specificity and sensitivity. A later analysis found that most CMV-associated TCR beta chains appeared HLA-restricted, with HLA associations seemingly driven largely by CMV exposure. A further reported finding was that TCR beta sequences accurately predicted the HLA-A and HLA-B alleles for most subjects in the first cohort. A few of the identified cytomegalovirus-associated TCR beta chains were confirmed in vitro to be specific for cytomegalovirus antigens. Presence/absence analyses assumed roughly uniform sequencing depth across donors, an assumption that may not hold.

From its cysteine to its phenylalanine, the CDR3 spans 15 amino acids. Here the CDR3 DNA is all that survives: 45 bases in frame from base 1. CDR1 ENHRY and CDR2 SYGVKD are derived from the germline V gene. Relative to germline, V is missing 10 bases and J is missing 7 bases, with 17 bases of the junction outside any gene match. This clonotype was obtained from a girl aged 2 to 9 in good health and CMV-seronegative. Here the chain combines TRBV10-3 and TRBJ2-7, with 9 bases in between that match TRBD1. Source material: PBMCs. The CDR3: CATTGGESTAGEQYF. The bases are TGTGCCACGACAGGGGGGGAATCGACGGCGGGGGAGCAGTACTTC.